One sample yielded the 3 T cell receptor beta chains listed below, sequenced in a study of blood T cell repertoires in COVID-19 (dated by TCRdb to between 2020 and 2021). Libraries were made using the immunoSEQ multiplex PCR assay. Entries here come from immuneACCESS through TCRdb and include only in-frame sequences with V and J called. Some clones fail to appear in such tables; in the studies checked, an unresolved V gene covers under half of the shortfall, and the cause of the remainder is unknown. The sample table contains 90,000 to 120,000 clones; only one count was recorded for under 85% of them. The ten largest clones add up to approximately 4.1% of the sample. The sample comprised peripheral blood. The source is a woman between 70 and 85 years old with acute or convalescent COVID-19.

This sequence joins TRBV5-8 and TRBJ1-2, with D tentatively TRBD1 (6 bases). Trimming left V 7 bases short and J 1 base short, with 20 bases between. Germline CDR1 and CDR2: SGHTS and YDEGEE. CDR3 length equals 16 residues. CDR3 in DNA: TGTGCCAGCGAACGATCAGGGGCAGCTTTTAACTATGGCTACACCTTC. Its translation is CASERSGAAFNYGYTF.

The sample holds one count of this clone. The chain couples TRBV6-5 to TRBJ1-4, with D uncertain. Germline V gene data show CDR1 as MNHEY and CDR2 as SVGAGI. The CDR3 runs 13 residues. V lost 6 bases and J lost 4, with 9 bases in between. In DNA form, the CDR3 reads TGTGCCAGCAGGGCCGAGGTTAATGAAAAACTGTTTTTT. It codes for CASRAEVNEKLFF.

V usage is TRBV7-9 and J usage is TRBJ2-1; 7 bases align to TRBD1. The CDR3 consists of 14 residues. V lost 5 bases, J lost 2 bases, and 3 bases stayed unmatched. CDR1 SEHNR and CDR2 FQNEAQ come from the germline V gene (reference sequence). CDR3 amino acids: CASSTQGAYNEQFF. DNA of the CDR3: TGTGCCAGCAGCACTCAGGGGGCCTACAATGAGCAGTTCTTC.